This T cell receptor beta chain was documented in a study of blood T cell repertoires in COVID-19 (dated by TCRdb to the early 2020s). For context, the study as a whole: Collaborator samples came from the United States, Italy and Spain and covered acute and convalescent phases of COVID-19. The prospective study material was composed of cDNA or gDNA derived from T cells, B-cell-depleted T cells, or PBMCs. Subjects who had been exposed to COVID-19, were actively infected with it, or had recovered from it provided the deeply sampled blood TCRbeta repertoires that made up the dataset. The repertoires were released in a freely available public database intended as a resource for research on the immune response to SARS-CoV-2. Samples were obtained from the ongoing ImmuneRACE study (first 160 participants) and from 1,254 subjects provided by 6 global collaborators. The sample metadata nearly always contained a de-identified subject ID, COVID-19 status, age in years and sex. Where available, HLA class I and class II types were taken from metadata supplied by the sample provider and were not determined by assay-based typing.

This clone was detected only once. Its antigen remains unidentified. There are no base qualities to consult, and no much larger clone falls within one base. The immunoSEQ Assay, a bias-controlled multiplex PCR, was used to amplify TCRbeta CDR3 regions from genomic DNA. The study's own analysis went as follows. The number of nucleated cells in each sample was estimated by amplification of reference gene primers within the assay. Sequence reads were collapsed and filtered to measure the absolute abundance of every unique TCRbeta CDR3 rearrangement. For each sample, productive Simpson clonality was calculated as the square root of Simpson's diversity index over productive rearrangements. TCRdb's version of the immuneACCESS table is confined to in-frame rearrangements and falls short of the full clone set. An unresolved V gene accounts for under half of the shortfall where checked; the remainder is of unknown origin. V and J calls plus clone size are reproduced from that table; the DNA served to infer D and trimming. This sample has 200,000 to 300,000 clones in its table, and roughly 86% of those were observed once. In total, the top ten clones hold approximately 2.4% of the sample.

Taken from cysteine to phenylalanine, the CDR3 has 20 residues. Only the CDR3 DNA stays, 60 bases, in frame from base 1. The germline V gene sets CDR1 to MDHEN and CDR2 to SYDVKM. Here V drops 3 bases and J drops 5 bases, and the junction holds 23 bases not matched to any gene. Participants in the prospective study were aged roughly 18 to 89 years, lived in some 24 United States geographic areas, and enrolled through a virtual design. To assign participants to cohorts, the prospective study relied on clinical history that participants themselves reported in a screening survey and a study questionnaire. Recovered participants in ImmuneRACE Cohort 3 were defined by two consecutive negative NP/OP PCR tests, clearance by a healthcare professional, or resolution of symptoms. In the prospective study, mobile phlebotomists collected whole blood, serum and a nasopharyngeal or oropharyngeal swab from each participant. Participants in the prospective study had the option to provide additional blood draws and questionnaires over a roughly 2-month period. Before DNA extraction, blood samples from the prospective study were shipped at room temperature or frozen.

Summary of the overall study and its limitations: The amount of clinical and demographic metadata varied by source and participant and was provided uncurated.

This sequence originates from a woman aged 18-29 years who had recovered from COVID-19. Sequenced input: PBMCs or T cells enriched from blood (not recorded which). Recombination linked TRBV28 to TRBJ2-7; 9 central nucleotides agree with TRBD2. The DNA sequence is TGTGCCAGCAGTTTTTCCCTACCGCTCAGTAAGGCGGGAGGGCCTAACGAGCAGTACTTC. It translates to CASSFSLPLSKAGGPNEQYF.